These 5 T cell receptor beta chains originate from one sample sequenced in a study of cytotoxic CD8 clonotypes in ibrutinib-treated CLL. Sequencing was performed with immunoSEQ multiplex PCR; in TCRdb, only in-frame clones are kept and a portion is missing. The table shows 150,000 to 200,000 clones, with roughly 84% occurring only once. The sample consisted of PBMCs, taken at disease progression, from a patient treated with ibrutinib. The receptors derive from a human donor with chronic lymphocytic leukemia.

The chain uses TRBV11-2 and TRBJ2-5; TRBD2 matches 10 bases. The V gene's germline CDR1 is SGHAT and CDR2 FQNNGV. The length of the CDR3 is 15 residues. The ends lost 4 bases at V and 2 bases at J; junction bases unmatched: 4. The CDR3 bases are TGTGCCAGCAGCTCCGGACTAGCGGTACAAGAGACCCAGTACTTC. Protein product: CASSSGLAVQETQYF.

This sequence joins TRBV27 and TRBJ2-7; D ambiguous. The CDR3 is 14 residues long. Germline CDR1 reads MNHEY; CDR2 reads SMNVEV (reference sequence). Deletions cut 0 bases from V and 5 bases from J, with 11 bases between. The CDR3 bases are TGTGCCAGCAGTTTATCGCGGTTCAGGCACGAGCAGTACTTC. It codes for CASSLSRFRHEQYF.

The chain carries TRBV7-6 and TRBJ1-5, with 9 bases identical to TRBD1. V gave up 6 bases and J gave up 7 bases; unmatched junction bases: 7. This CDR3 has 14 amino acids. The germline gives CDR1 SGHVS, CDR2 FNYEAQ. The CDR3 sequence: CASSPDRGRQPQHF. In DNA form, the CDR3 reads TGTGCCAGCAGTCCAGACAGGGGGAGACAGCCCCAGCATTTT.

The chain employs TRBV19 and TRBJ1-1, with D uncertain. This CDR3 comprises 13 residues. Per the germline V gene, CDR1 is LNHDA and CDR2 is SQIVND (reference sequence). Trimming took off 6 bases at V and 0 bases at J, with 8 bases between the two ends. The CDR3 DNA reads as TGTGCCAGTAGGTCGACTCTGAACACTGAAGCTTTCTTT. Encoded protein: CASRSTLNTEAFF.

V gene TRBV2 combines with J gene TRBJ2-1; D not resolved. The CDR3 consists of 14 residues. The germline V gene encodes CDR1 SNHLY and CDR2 FYNNEI. V was trimmed by 7 bases and J by 4 bases, leaving 14 bases between them. In nucleotides, the CDR3 is TGTGCCAGCATCGGGCCGCCGGCGTACAATGAGCAGTTCTTC. Encoded protein: CASIGPPAYNEQFF.